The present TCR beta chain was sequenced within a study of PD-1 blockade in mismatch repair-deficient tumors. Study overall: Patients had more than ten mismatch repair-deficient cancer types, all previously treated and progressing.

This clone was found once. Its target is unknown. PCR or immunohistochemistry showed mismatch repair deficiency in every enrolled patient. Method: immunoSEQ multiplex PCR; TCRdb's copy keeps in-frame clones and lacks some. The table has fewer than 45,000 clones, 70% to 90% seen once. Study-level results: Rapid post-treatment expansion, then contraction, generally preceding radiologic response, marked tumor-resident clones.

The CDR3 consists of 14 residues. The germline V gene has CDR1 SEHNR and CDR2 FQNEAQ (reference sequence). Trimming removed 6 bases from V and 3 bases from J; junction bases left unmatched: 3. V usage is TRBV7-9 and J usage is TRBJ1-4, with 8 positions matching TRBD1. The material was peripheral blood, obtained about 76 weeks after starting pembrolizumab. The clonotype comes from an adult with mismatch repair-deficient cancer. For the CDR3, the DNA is TGTGCCAGCAGTGGGACAGGTCCTAATGAAAAACTGTTTTTT. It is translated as CASSGTGPNEKLFF.